This entry describes one T cell receptor (beta chain). The target antigen is unknown. The data were produced by immunoSEQ multiplex PCR, yet TCRdb's version contains in-frame clones alone and is incomplete. The sample yields tens of thousands of clones, around 86% seen once. Patients were excluded for autoimmune disease history or systemic immunosuppression. With 3 bases clipped from V and 4 bases from J, the junction kept 2 bases outside the gene matches. This CDR3 has 13 amino acids. Germline assignment: CDR1 ENHRY and CDR2 SYGVKD. This specimen comes from a study of OX40 agonist ivuxolimab in advanced cancers. As for the study in general: In this cohort, patients received ivuxolimab, an agonistic anti-OX40 (CD134) antibody.

Study findings and constraints: Among the lowest levels of clonal expansion were found in partial responders at 0.1-3.0 mg/kg.

The source of this sequence is an adult with an advanced solid tumor such as melanoma, head and neck, liver or kidney cancer. The sequences come from CD4+ or CD8+ T cells sorted from blood, collected in a trial of the OX40 agonist ivuxolimab. The chain employs TRBV10-3 and TRBJ2-7, with 8 bases identical to TRBD1. The CDR3 here is CAISDTGGYEQYF. The CDR3 coding sequence is TGTGCCATCAGTGACACAGGGGGATACGAGCAGTACTTC.